This T cell receptor (beta chain) was sequenced during a study of T cell repertoires in cytomegalovirus infection (dated by TCRdb to between 2017 and 2020). Notes on the research overall: The peptide stimulations were aimed at well-studied HLA-B-restricted epitopes as well as recently identified HLA-C-restricted CMV epitopes, whose presentation resists viral immunomodulation. Because public TCR beta signatures pointed to carriage of CMV infection together with the matching HLA type, the HLA type of each donor mattered for the analysis. Study-level results and caveats: The ex vivo response was dominated by HLA-C-restricted CMV-specific TCR beta clonotypes, which also provided the single most frequent clonotype in two of eight donors. Cumulative frequency of public TCR beta family members discriminated carriers of CMV infection plus the relevant HLA type in this cohort and an independent approximately 350-donor cohort.

Sequencing instrument: Illumina HiSeq 1500. The public reads were quality trimmed at Q25 with fastp and then assembled into clones with MiXCR by TCRdb, keeping productive beta chains. Each CDR3 protein appears once, grouped with its most common genes and DNA. Across this sample there are approximately 730,000 distinct CDR3 sequences, with 25% to 35% seen only once. The ten largest clones add up to around 13% of the sample. Reading the label with the study, this specimen's treatment or condition is: in vitro stimulation with specific CMV peptide epitopes to enrich CMV-specific T cells. To note about this clonotype: The clone's antigen remains unknown. Base qualities are missing; no much larger clone stands one base away.

The sequencing here drew on cultured CD8+ T cells from PBMCs, taken from culture after CMV antigen stimulation. This TCR came from a human donor in good health (CMV status not recorded). Some clones in this sample may be carry-over from other donors' samples.

The base sequence is TGTGCCAGCAGCTTAGGGGGGGCACAGTACAATGAGCAGTTCTTC. Its product reads: CASSLGGAQYNEQFF. The rearranged chain carries TRBV7-8 and TRBJ2-1, with the D call tentatively TRBD1 or TRBD2, each fitting 6 bases. The trim is 1 base for V and 4 bases for J, with a gap of 11 bases between the germline ends. From a lookup of the germline V gene, CDR1 and CDR2 are SGHVS and FQNEAQ. The CDR3 contains 15 residues, cysteine and phenylalanine counted. The CDR3 DNA has 45 bases and is translated from base 1. Full variable domain (CDR3 extended with the reference TRBV7-8 and TRBJ2-1 proteins): GAGVSQSPRYKVAKRGQDVALRCDPISGHVSLFWYQQALGQGPEFLTYFQNEAQLDKSGLPSDRFFAERPEGSVSTLKIQRTQQEDSAVYLCASSLGGAQYNEQFFGPGTRLTVL.